This T cell receptor beta chain was captured by sequencing in a study of cytomegalovirus exposure and HLA in healthy donors. As to this clone: Its specificity is unknown.

V shed 0 bases and J shed 3 bases, with 6 bases lying between them. Germline values: CDR1 GTSNPN, CDR2 SVGIG (reference sequence). This CDR3 has 13 amino acids. The data were produced by immunoSEQ multiplex PCR, yet TCRdb's version contains in-frame clones alone and is incomplete. The profile shows tens of thousands of clones, around 89% of them singletons. Study-wide results and limits: Using the classifier, cytomegalovirus status was reportedly diagnosed with high specificity and sensitivity. Most TCR sequences were uncommon, yet certain public TCRs appeared in many donors. The authors enumerated 150 to 200 TCR beta chains as linked to cytomegalovirus.

The chain carries TRBV30 and TRBJ1-5; no reliable D call. The sample comprised PBMCs. This sequence was found in a woman younger than 35 in good health and CMV-seronegative. The CDR3 DNA reads as TGTGCCTGGAGTGTGTCTTTCAATCAGCCCCAGCATTTT. Encoded protein: CAWSVSFNQPQHF.